This T cell receptor beta chain was captured in a study of control samples from healthy donors and cancer patients. This CDR3 is 14 amino acids long. Per germline, CDR1 MGHDK and CDR2 SYGVNS. J lost 8 bases, V lost 4 bases, and 6 bases had no gene match. This clone has only one observation. Clones were sequenced by immunoSEQ multiplex PCR, and TCRdb holds only the in-frame ones, with some missing. The sample lists tens of thousands of clones; approximately 88% were seen once. This receptor was obtained from a woman in her sixties in good health. This chain uses TRBV25-1 with TRBJ1-4; 8 bases fit TRBD1. Input material: blood. DNA of the CDR3: TGTGCCAGCAGTGCAGGGGGCATTGGAGAAAAACTGTTTTTT. It codes for CASSAGGIGEKLFF.